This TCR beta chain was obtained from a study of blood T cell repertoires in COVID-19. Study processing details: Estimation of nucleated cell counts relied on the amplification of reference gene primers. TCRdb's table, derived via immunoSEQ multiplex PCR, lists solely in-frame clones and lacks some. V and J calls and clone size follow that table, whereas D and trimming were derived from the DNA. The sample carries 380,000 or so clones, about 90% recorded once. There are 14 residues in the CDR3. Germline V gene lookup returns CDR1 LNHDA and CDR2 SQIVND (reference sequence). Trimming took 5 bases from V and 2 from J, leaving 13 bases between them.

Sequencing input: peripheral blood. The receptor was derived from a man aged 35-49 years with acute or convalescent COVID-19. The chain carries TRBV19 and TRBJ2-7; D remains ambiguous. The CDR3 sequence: CASSPSAGPYEQYF. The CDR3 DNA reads TGTGCCAGTAGTCCTTCGGCAGGTCCCTACGAGCAGTACTTC.